A single TCR beta chain is shown here with its context. What it binds is not known. Between the trimmed V and J ends, which lost 4 bases and 6 bases, there was a span of 14 bases. In germline, CDR1 is SGHNT, CDR2 YENEEA. The CDR3 runs to 14 residues. The data belong to a study of identical twins. General observations from the study: Weaker excess twin sharing was seen among beta out-of-frame sequences.

Each cDNA held unique molecular identifiers, and template switching gave it a universal primer site. TCRdb re-called the 5' RACE reads with MiXCR, one entry per CDR3 protein. In the table there are about 730,000 distinct CDR3 sequences, around 20% of which are singletons. These same records also appear under a second study, on T cells expressing NK-cell markers. This second study notes: It was sorted CD3+CD56+NKG2C+, CD3+CD56+NKG2C- and CD3+CD56-NKG2C+ T cells that supplied the TCR beta repertoires. Of CD8+ T cells, roughly 1.0-7.0% belonged to dominant NKG2C+ clonotypes in five to seven donors.

The sequence came from a woman aged 18-30 years in good health. The sample taken for sequencing was PBMCs. The rearrangement uses TRBV11-3 and TRBJ2-3, with no clear D. This CDR3 is CASSSALDRDTQYF. As DNA, the CDR3 is TGTGCCAGCAGCTCCGCCCTTGATAGGGATACGCAGTATTTT.